This is a list of T cell receptor beta chains from one sample in a study of monozygotic twins with cystic fibrosis. The table came from immunoSEQ multiplex PCR; TCRdb's copy has only in-frame clones and leaves some out. The table includes 39,000 or so clones, about nine tenths detected once. Sequencing was carried out using blood. The source is a boy aged 2 to 10 with cystic fibrosis. Both conserved end residues are part of each CDR3. A D gene is named only where the DNA matches it firmly. Not all rows give a size; the values are once, few, many and, for expanded clones, a class.

-	TRBV18	TRBJ1-2	once	TGTGCCAGCTCACCGGACCTCTATGGCTACACCTTC	CASSPDLYGYTF
-	TRBV6-5	TRBJ2-7	-	TGTGCCAGCAGTTACTCCGGCAGTTTCTACGAGCAGTACTTC	CASSYSGSFYEQYF
-	TRBV5-6	TRBJ1-4	-	TGTGCCAGCAGCTTCTATCAACAGCTTGAAAAACTGTTTTTT	CASSFYQQLEKLFF
-	TRBV7-9	TRBJ1-2	-	TGTGCCAGCAGCTTGCTGGGGGTTCAGGGCTATGGCTACACCTTC	CASSLLGVQGYGYTF
TRBD1	TRBV6-5	TRBJ1-2	-	TGTGCCAGCAGTAAAGACAGGGAGAGTTATGGCTACACCTTC	CASSKDRESYGYTF
-	TRBV6-5	TRBJ2-7	-	TGTGCCAGCAGTTACTCGTCAGCCTCTACATCCTACGAGCAGTACTTC	CASSYSSASTSYEQYF
-	TRBV7-9	TRBJ1-5	-	TGTGCCAGCAGCTCCGTGGACACAAATCAGCCCCAGCATTTT	CASSSVDTNQPQHF
-	TRBV5-1	TRBJ1-2	-	TGCGCCAGCAGCTTGAATGTTAACTATGGCTACACCTTC	CASSLNVNYGYTF
TRBD1	TRBV19	TRBJ1-2	-	TGTGCCAGTAGACCGGGACAGACATCCACATTCTCATATGGCTACACCTTC	CASRPGQTSTFSYGYTF
-	TRBV2	TRBJ1-6	-	TGTGCCAGCAGTCTAGGGGGGCTGGATTATTCACCCCTCCACTTT	CASSLGGLDYSPLHF
-	TRBV7-9	TRBJ1-2	-	TGTGCCAGCAGCTTAGGATCGGCTGTGGGTGCTAACTATGGCTACACCTTC	CASSLGSAVGANYGYTF
TRBD1	TRBV5-1	TRBJ1-6	-	TGCGCCAGCAGCTCCCGGACAGGGGGTAATTCACCCCTCCACTTT	CASSSRTGGNSPLHF
TRBD1	TRBV5-4	TRBJ1-1	-	TGTGCCATAACGACAGGGTGGAATACTGAAGCTTTCTTT	CAITTGWNTEAFF
-	TRBV5-1	TRBJ1-1	-	TGCGCCAGCAGCTTAGACGGGTCGGCTTTCTTT	CASSLDGSAFF